The 32 T cell receptor beta chains below come from one sample, sequenced in a study of cytomegalovirus exposure and HLA in healthy donors. The study ran its PCR with 60 Vbeta and 13 Jbeta primers. Profiling relied on immunoSEQ multiplex PCR, and the TCRdb table lists in-frame clones only, not all of them. The data hold around 130,000 clones, with 60% to 85% observed a single time. The sequenced material came from PBMCs. The origin of the receptors is a woman between 18 and 29 years old in good health and CMV-seronegative.

The rearrangement uses TRBV30 and TRBJ2-1; 7 nucleotides align to TRBD2. V trimming: 2 bases; J trimming: 1 base; junction bases outside the gene matches: 2. This CDR3 is built from 14 residues. CDR1 and CDR2 from the germline V gene are GTSNPN and SVGIG (reference sequence). The CDR3 nucleotides are TGTGCCTGGAGTAGCGGGATATCCTACAATGAGCAGTTCTTC. This translates into CAWSSGISYNEQFF.

This chain uses TRBV29-1 with TRBJ1-2; D is uncertain. CDR1 and CDR2 from the germline V gene are SQVTM and ANQGSEA. Trimming left V 5 bases short and J 3 bases short, with 10 bases between. The CDR3 extends over 12 amino acids. CDR3 in amino acids: CSVLREDYGYTF. CDR3 DNA: TGCAGCGTTCTTCGGGAGGACTATGGCTACACCTTC. Full variable domain (missing parts from reference TRBV29-1 and TRBJ1-2): SAVISQKPSRDICQRGTSLTIQCQVDSQVTMMFWYRQQPGQSLTLIATANQGSEATYESGFVIDKFPISRPNLTFSTLTVSNMSPEDSSIYLCSVLREDYGYTFGSGTRLTVV.

V is TRBV2 and J is TRBJ2-1; tentatively, D is TRBD2 (6 bases). The length of the CDR3 is 15 residues. Germline V gene sequence: CDR1 SNHLY, CDR2 FYNNEI. Trimming removed 6 bases at V and 0 bases at J, with 12 bases between. The CDR3 region has the DNA TGTGCCAGCAGGAAAGGCGGGATCTCCTACAATGAGCAGTTCTTC. Amino acids: CASRKGGISYNEQFF.

The rearrangement uses TRBV5-4 and TRBJ1-1, with 7 bases fitting TRBD1. CDR3 size: 15 residues. After removal of 4 bases from V and 0 bases from J, the junction contained 6 bases not matched to a gene. CDR1 is SGHNT, CDR2 YYREEE, per germline (reference sequence). This CDR3 is CASSLGQIMNTEAFF. Written as DNA, the CDR3 is TGTGCCAGCAGCCTGGGACAGATTATGAACACTGAAGCTTTCTTT.

The rearrangement joins TRBV6-5 to TRBJ2-7; 7 nucleotides line up with TRBD2. CDR1 and CDR2 (germline): MNHEY, SVGAGI. The CDR3 consists of 14 residues. Trimming took 2 bases from V and 6 from J; bases not matched to a gene: 7. Written as DNA, the CDR3 is TGTGCCAGCAGTTACGAGCGGGGCGTACGCGAGCAGTACTTC. It translates to CASSYERGVREQYF.

V is TRBV19 and J is TRBJ1-1; D unresolved. Germline V lookup: CDR1 LNHDA, CDR2 SQIVND (reference sequence). The V end was cut by 3 bases, the J end by 3 bases, with 2 bases between. The CDR3 has 11 residues. DNA of the CDR3: TGTGCCAGTAGTATCTACACTGAAGCTTTCTTT. Residues: CASSIYTEAFF.

The chain links TRBV30 to TRBJ2-3, with 9 nucleotides matching TRBD2. The CDR3 contains 18 residues. Germline V gives CDR1 GTSNPN, CDR2 SVGIG (reference sequence). The V segment lost 4 bases and the J segment 5 bases; nucleotides outside the gene matches: 19. The CDR3 nucleotides read TGTGCCTGGAAGAGAGGGAGAGTGAGCGGGAGGACGGGAGATACGCAGTATTTT. Encoded protein: CAWKRGRVSGRTGDTQYF.

This clone has just a few counts. V is TRBV27 and J is TRBJ1-1, with 9 bases matching TRBD1. The CDR3 spans 15 residues. CDR1 is MNHEY, CDR2 SMNVEV, per germline (reference sequence). V dropped 5 bases and J dropped 0; count of bases not matched to a gene: 4. CDR3 residues: CASSTQGAVNTEAFF. The CDR3 DNA follows: TGTGCCAGCAGTACACAGGGGGCTGTGAACACTGAAGCTTTCTTT.

This rearrangement joins TRBV7-8 to TRBJ2-2; D gene unclear. The CDR3 covers 12 residues. The germline V gene encodes CDR1 SGHVS and CDR2 FQNEAQ. V was trimmed by 5 bases and J by 6 bases, leaving 7 bases between them. The CDR3 nucleotides read TGTGCCAGCAGCGGCAACGCCGGGGAGCTGTTTTTT. This encodes CASSGNAGELFF.

This rearrangement joins TRBV9 to TRBJ1-1; the D gene is possibly TRBD1 (6 bases). This CDR3 comprises 15 residues. CDR1 is SGDLS and CDR2 is YYNGEE in the germline V gene. V was pared by 4 bases and J by 4 bases, with 17 bases between. CDR3 sequence (DNA): TGTGCCAGCAGCCCTCAGGGGTCAGGGAGCACTGAAGCTTTCTTT. Amino acids: CASSPQGSGSTEAFF.

The chain employs TRBV7-9 and TRBJ1-2; maybe TRBD1 (6 bases). The CDR3 is made up of 14 amino acids. Trimming left V 5 bases short and J 5 bases short, with 15 bases between. Germline V gene sequence: CDR1 SEHNR, CDR2 FQNEAQ (reference sequence). As DNA, the CDR3 is TGTGCCAGCAGCCTCCTTGGACAGATTTATGGCTACACCTTC. Its translation is CASSLLGQIYGYTF.

This chain joins TRBV27 and TRBJ2-7, with D tentatively TRBD2 (6 bases). Trimming took 6 bases from V and 7 from J, leaving 13 bases between them. Germline V lookup: CDR1 MNHEY, CDR2 SMNVEV (reference sequence). The CDR3 spans 12 residues. The CDR3: CASSPVGGEQYF. The CDR3 DNA sequence: TGTGCCAGCAGCCCCGTCGGGGGTGAGCAGTACTTC.

The V and J genes are TRBV29-1 and TRBJ1-5; D ambiguous. CDR3 size: 12 residues. V dropped 6 bases and J dropped 0 bases, with 6 bases sitting between them. From germline, CDR1 is SQVTM and CDR2 ANQGSEA. The DNA for the CDR3 is TGCAGCGTGCGGAATAGCAATCAGCCCCAGCATTTT. Its translation: CSVRNSNQPQHF. The variable domain in full, completed from reference TRBV29-1 and TRBJ1-5, reads SAVISQKPSRDICQRGTSLTIQCQVDSQVTMMFWYRQQPGQSLTLIATANQGSEATYESGFVIDKFPISRPNLTFSTLTVSNMSPEDSSIYLCSVRNSNQPQHFGDGTRLSIL.

V is TRBV5-6 and J is TRBJ2-1, with D possibly TRBD2 on 5 matching bases. CDR1 and CDR2 (germline): SGHDT, YYEEEE. The CDR3 is made up of 14 amino acids. Trimming left V 0 bases short and J 10 bases short, with 14 bases between. CDR3 in amino acids: CASSLAGGLPEQFF. The CDR3 nucleotides are TGTGCCAGCAGCTTGGCCGGCGGGTTACCGGAGCAGTTCTTC.

This clone has more than one count but fewer than ten. The chain joins TRBV30 to TRBJ2-7; the match to TRBD2 covers 9 bases. The CDR3 spans 14 residues. With V trimmed by 3 bases and J by 4 bases, 7 bases remained unmatched. Germline assignment: CDR1 GTSNPN and CDR2 SVGIG (reference sequence). The CDR3 sequence is CAWSRRLAGYEQYF. CDR3 coding DNA: TGTGCCTGGAGCCGGCGGCTAGCGGGGTACGAGCAGTACTTC.

V and J are TRBV7-2 and TRBJ2-7; no definite D call. This CDR3 has 13 amino acids. Per the germline V gene, CDR1 is SGHTA and CDR2 is FQGNSA. The V end lost 0 bases, the J end lost 4 bases, and 7 bases lay between the germline ends. This chain's CDR3 is CASSLARQYEQYF. CDR3 DNA: TGTGCCAGCAGCTTAGCCAGACAATACGAGCAGTACTTC.

J is TRBJ1-5 and V is TRBV6-1, with unresolved D. The V end was cut by 5 bases, the J end by 1 base, with 12 bases between. The CDR3 is 15 amino acids. Germline values: CDR1 MNHNS, CDR2 SASEGT. The CDR3 loop is CASSNPTESNQPQHF. The DNA for the CDR3 is TGTGCCAGCAGTAACCCCACAGAGAGCAATCAGCCCCAGCATTTT.

The chain is built from TRBV6-5 and TRBJ2-1; TRBD1 matches at 7 bases. Germline trimming cut 11 bases from V and 10 bases from J; bases unmatched to any gene: 14. CDR3 length: 13 amino acids. The germline V gene has CDR1 MNHEY and CDR2 SVGAGI. The CDR3 nucleotides read TGTGCCTGCTCACGGGACAGCCCGGCGGAGCAGTTCTTC. Its protein product is CACSRDSPAEQFF.

The V and J genes are TRBV2 and TRBJ2-1; 8 bases map to TRBD2. Germline-derived CDR1 and CDR2 are SNHLY and FYNNEI. The CDR3 contains 15 residues. The ends lost 6 bases at V and 8 bases at J; junction bases unmatched: 12. The DNA for the CDR3 is TGTGCCAGCAGGCCTGGGACTAGGGATTTCGATGAGCAGTTCTTC. It encodes CASRPGTRDFDEQFF.

The chain couples TRBV30 to TRBJ1-2; 8 bases match TRBD1. There are 15 residues in the CDR3. J gave up 3 bases and V 0 bases, and 6 bases lay outside the gene matches. Germline V CDR1 and CDR2: GTSNPN, SVGIG (reference sequence). The CDR3 DNA sequence: TGTGCCTGGAGTGTACGACAGGGGCTCCACTATGGCTACACCTTC. It specifies CAWSVRQGLHYGYTF.

The rearrangement joins TRBV4-2 to TRBJ2-1, with D possibly TRBD1 on 5 matching bases. Germline V CDR1 and CDR2: LGHNA, YNFKEQ. The ends were cut back, 0 bases at V and 2 bases at J, with 14 bases in the middle. This CDR3 is 17 amino acids long. This chain's CDR3 is CASSQDLLEGAYNEQFF. The CDR3 DNA follows: TGTGCCAGCAGCCAAGATCTCCTAGAAGGGGCCTACAATGAGCAGTTCTTC.

CDR3: CASSEALENERVTEAFF. CDR3 DNA sequence: TGTGCCAGCAGTGAAGCGCTGGAAAACGAGAGGGTCACTGAAGCTTTCTTT. The J gene is TRBJ1-1, the V gene TRBV6-1; D is unresolved. V lost 0 bases to trimming and J lost 4 bases, with 18 bases between them. The CDR3 loop spans 17 amino acids. CDR1 and CDR2 from the germline V gene are MNHNS and SASEGT.

V is TRBV5-8 and J is TRBJ1-1, with unresolved D. The CDR3 has 15 amino acids. Germline assignment: CDR1 SGHTS and CDR2 YDEGEE. Trimming left V 0 bases short and J 2 bases short, with 11 bases between. The CDR3 region has the DNA TGTGCCAGCAGCTTGGCCTCCCTGGCCAACACTGAAGCTTTCTTT. Its translation is CASSLASLANTEAFF.

The V gene is TRBV10-2, the J gene TRBJ2-2; unclear D gene. The CDR3 contains 14 residues. The V gene's germline CDR1 is WSHSY and CDR2 SAAADI. V gave up 6 bases and J gave up 8 bases, with 16 bases separating them. DNA for the CDR3: TGCGCCAGCAGGGTTGGGCCCGGTGCGGGGGAGCTGTTTTTT. Its protein is CASRVGPGAGELFF.

This sequence joins TRBV6-1 and TRBJ1-2, with 7 bases aligning to TRBD1. V was pared by 1 base and J by 8 bases, with 7 bases of the junction left unmatched. The CDR3 spans 14 residues. CDR1 is MNHNS, CDR2 SASEGT, per germline. CDR3 region: CASSEGTKGGGYTF. The CDR3 DNA is TGTGCCAGCAGTGAAGGGACCAAAGGGGGCGGCTACACCTTC.

This clone was counted only a few times. This chain links TRBV27 with TRBJ2-1, with D tentatively TRBD2 (6 bases). The CDR3 totals 14 residues. V was clipped by 0 bases and J by 4 bases, with 7 bases between them. Germline CDR1 MNHEY, CDR2 SMNVEV (reference sequence). Here the CDR3 reads CASSLSGTYNEQFF. As DNA, the CDR3 is TGTGCCAGCAGTTTATCGGGGACTTACAATGAGCAGTTCTTC.

The J gene is TRBJ2-5, the V gene TRBV15; a possible D gene is TRBD1 (6 bases). Looked up from germline, CDR1 is LNHNV and CDR2 is YYDKDF (reference sequence). Trimming pared 4 bases from V and 1 base from J, leaving 10 bases between. The CDR3 sequence is 14 residues long. CDR3 coding DNA: TGTGCCACCAGCAAGACAGGCCTCCAAGAGACCCAGTACTTC. Translation gives CATSKTGLQETQYF.

This chain uses TRBV28 with TRBJ1-1; D remains ambiguous. Germline CDR1 MDHEN, CDR2 SYDVKM. The CDR3 loop spans 11 amino acids. The germline V and J ends were trimmed by 8 bases and 0 bases, with 4 bases remaining between them. DNA of the CDR3: TGTGCCAGCCGGGTGAACACTGAAGCTTTCTTT. This codes for CASRVNTEAFF.

J is TRBJ2-2 and V is TRBV4-1; unclear D gene. This CDR3 has 16 residues. V dropped 4 bases and J dropped 0 bases, with 12 bases sitting between them. Germline loops: CDR1 MGHRA, CDR2 YSYEKL. CDR3 DNA: TGCGCCAGCAGCCCCCACGACACATCGAACACCGGGGAGCTGTTTTTT. Translation gives CASSPHDTSNTGELFF.

The chain links TRBV29-1 to TRBJ1-2; unclear D gene. This CDR3 has 12 residues. V was shortened by 2 bases and J by 7 bases, with 11 bases between the two germline ends. CDR1 SQVTM and CDR2 ANQGSEA come from the germline V gene. The CDR3, as DNA: TGCAGCGTTGAACTGAATTGGGCTGGCTACACCTTC. Translation: CSVELNWAGYTF.

J is TRBJ1-2 and V is TRBV5-4; no clear D. CDR1 is SGHNT and CDR2 is YYREEE in the germline V gene (reference sequence). The V end lost 3 bases, the J end lost 3 bases, and 18 bases lay between the germline ends. The length of the CDR3 is 16 residues. The CDR3 region is CASSYNGMTGDYGYTF. CDR3 nucleotides: TGTGCCAGCAGCTATAACGGAATGACCGGGGACTATGGCTACACCTTC. Full variable domain (missing parts from reference TRBV5-4 and TRBJ1-2): ETGVTQSPTHLIKTRGQQVTLRCSSQSGHNTVSWYQQALGQGPQFIFQYYREEENGRGNFPPRFSGLQFPNYSSELNVNALELDDSALYLCASSYNGMTGDYGYTFGSGTRLTVV.

The V and J genes are TRBV9 and TRBJ2-3; 10 nucleotides match TRBD2. CDR1 is SGDLS, CDR2 YYNGEE, per germline. The junction had 4 bases not matched to a gene; V was cut back by 3 bases and J by 6 bases. This CDR3 is 14 amino acids long. CDR3 sequence reads: CASSASGRPDTQYF. CDR3 bases: TGTGCCAGCAGCGCTAGCGGGAGACCCGATACGCAGTATTTT.